This T cell receptor beta chain was recorded in a study of blood T cell repertoires in COVID-19. Study-level background: The samples span acute and convalescent COVID-19 from the United States, Italy and Spain. Sources were T cells, B-cell-depleted T cells, or PBMCs; the material itself was cDNA or gDNA.

Study processing details: Nucleated cell number was recorded as an estimate derived from reference gene primer amplification. Profiling relied on immunoSEQ multiplex PCR, and the TCRdb table lists in-frame clones only, not all of them. V, J and clone size derive from that table, while D and trimming were established from the DNA sequence. The data contain around 270,000 clones, about 89% of them singletons. V was pared by 6 bases and J by 3 bases, with 12 bases between. Germline V gene data show CDR1 as MNHEY and CDR2 as SVGAGI. The CDR3 spans 13 residues. The sample was peripheral blood. The genes are TRBV6-5 and TRBJ2-7, with a weak D call TRBD2 (7 bases). The clonotype originates from a man younger than 45 with acute or convalescent COVID-19. CDR3 loop: CASSGGGYYEQYF. The CDR3 DNA reads as TGTGCCAGCAGCGGCGGGGGCTACTACGAGCAGTACTTC.